Presented here are 31 T cell receptor beta chains from one specimen sequenced in a study of blood T cells in healthy people across ages. A second PCR of about 6 to 12 cycles used a sample-barcoded 5' primer and a J-beta primer mix. TCRdb reprocessed the 5' RACE reads via MiXCR and lists one record per CDR3 protein. Among around 800,000 distinct CDR3 sequences listed, around 24% were seen once. This same sample was also part of a study on T cells of mothers and their children.

The specimen was blood. The source is a boy aged 5-17 years in good health.

J is TRBJ2-1 and V is TRBV20-1; TRBD2 is a possible D gene (6 bases). The better agreement between TRBJ2-7 and the DNA end casts doubt on the J call. This CDR3 is built from 14 residues. In germline, CDR1 is DFQATT, CDR2 SNEGSKA (reference sequence). DNA for the CDR3: TGCAGTGCTGGAGGGTTCGACAGACGCTACGAGCAGTACTTC. Its translation: CSAGGFDRRYEQYF.

This clonotype was recorded a few times. This sequence joins TRBV6-2 or TRBV6-3 and TRBJ1-5; D not resolved. With 5 bases removed from V and 11 bases from J, the gap between germline ends came to 22 bases. This CDR3 is 15 amino acids long. Germline lookup yields CDR1 MNHEY and CDR2 SVGEGT. The CDR3 is CASSLRTAPGMTQHF. In nucleotides, the CDR3 is TGTGCCAGCAGTCTCCGGACGGCCCCCGGGATGACCCAGCATTTT.

This chain links TRBV5-6 with TRBJ1-6; D is unclear. V was trimmed by 0 bases and J by 11 bases, leaving 6 bases between them. The CDR3 contains 12 residues. CDR1 is SGHDT and CDR2 is YYEEEE in the germline V gene. As DNA, the CDR3 is TGTGCCAGCAGCTTGGGCTTTACACCCCTCCACTTT. It specifies CASSLGFTPLHF.

This rearrangement joins TRBV7-9 to TRBJ2-3; D gene uncertain. V lost 4 bases to trimming and J lost 2 bases, with 7 bases between them. Germline CDR1 reads SEHNR; CDR2 reads FQNEAQ (reference sequence). This CDR3 has 13 amino acids. Here the CDR3 reads CASSSRVTDTQYF. CDR3 DNA sequence: TGTGCCAGCAGCTCCCGAGTCACAGATACGCAGTATTTT.

V is TRBV6-5 and J is TRBJ2-1, with TRBD1 matching 10 bases. Germline lookup yields CDR1 MNHEY and CDR2 SVGAGI. The length of the CDR3 is 15 residues. With V trimmed by 2 bases and J by 4 bases, 2 bases remained unmatched. The chain's CDR3 is CASSYGTGAYNEQFF. The CDR3 region has the DNA TGTGCCAGCAGTTACGGGACAGGGGCGTACAATGAGCAGTTCTTC.

This clonotype was detected once. This rearrangement joins TRBV20-1 to TRBJ1-4, with 12 positions matching TRBD1. Trimming at V came to 5 bases and at J to 6 bases, leaving 10 bases not matched to a gene. Germline V gene data show CDR1 as DFQATT and CDR2 as SNEGSKA (reference sequence). CDR3 length: 16 amino acids. This CDR3 is CSAGSTGTGGDEKLFF. CDR3 DNA sequence: TGCAGTGCTGGGAGTACCGGGACAGGGGGCGATGAAAAACTGTTTTTT.

CDR3 loop: CASSSEGGGWNEQFF. The CDR3 nucleotides read TGCGCCAGCAGCTCGGAGGGGGGGGGCTGGAATGAGCAGTTCTTC. V is TRBV5-1 and J is TRBJ2-1; D is possibly TRBD2 (7 bases). Germline CDR1 SGHRS, CDR2 YFSETQ. V was cut by 3 bases and J by 7 bases, with 17 bases left in between. CDR3 length equals 15 residues.

This clonotype appeared a few times. The chain uses TRBV28 and TRBJ2-7; D gene ambiguous. CDR1 is MDHEN and CDR2 is SYDVKM in the germline V gene. Trimming stripped 3 bases from V and 12 bases from J, with 9 bases between. This CDR3 comprises 10 residues. As DNA, the CDR3 is TGTGCCAGCAGTTTTGGAGTATGGTACTTC. Protein product: CASSFGVWYF.

The chain combines TRBV28 with TRBJ1-1; the D is unclear. CDR1 MDHEN and CDR2 SYDVKM come from the germline V gene. This CDR3 spans 12 amino acids. V was trimmed by 2 bases and J by 4 bases, leaving 5 bases between them. Here the CDR3 reads CASSLPATEAFF. The CDR3, as DNA: TGTGCCAGCAGTTTACCGGCCACTGAAGCTTTCTTT.

This clonotype has more than one count but fewer than ten. The J gene is TRBJ1-2, the V gene TRBV11-2; D remains ambiguous. The V end lost 3 bases, the J end lost 8 bases, and 16 bases lay between the germline ends. In germline, CDR1 is SGHAT, CDR2 FQNNGV. The CDR3 length is 14 residues. CDR3 in amino acids: CASSFRGGRQGYTF. CDR3 coding DNA: TGTGCCAGCAGCTTCCGGGGAGGGAGGCAAGGCTACACCTTC.

The CDR3 sequence is CASSQDLGWGNEQFF. CDR3 in DNA: TGCGCCAGCAGCCAAGATTTAGGGTGGGGGAATGAGCAGTTCTTC. The chain couples TRBV4-1 to TRBJ2-5; D is perhaps TRBD1 or TRBD2 (5 bases each). The DNA end lines up better with TRBJ2-1; the J call may be wrong. The CDR3 extends over 15 amino acids. Germline loops: CDR1 MGHRA, CDR2 YSYEKL.

V and J are TRBV20-1 and TRBJ2-5; perhaps TRBD1 as D (5 bases). Germline V gives CDR1 DFQATT, CDR2 SNEGSKA (reference sequence). Trimming removed 3 bases at V and 2 bases at J, with 19 bases between. The CDR3 length is 16 residues. The CDR3 sequence: CSASPGQGWVQETQYF. CDR3 nucleotide sequence: TGCAGTGCTAGCCCCGGGCAGGGATGGGTACAAGAGACCCAGTACTTC.

This rearrangement joins TRBV24-1 to TRBJ2-7, with TRBD2 as a possible D gene (6 bases). The length of the CDR3 is 13 residues. Germline-derived CDR1 and CDR2 are KGHDR and SFDVKD. Trimming removed 3 bases at V and 3 bases at J, with 8 bases between. The CDR3 coding sequence is TGTGCCACCAGTGATGTGGGAGGCTACGAGCAGTACTTC. Its translation is CATSDVGGYEQYF.

The genes are TRBV21-1 and TRBJ2-5; the D call TRBD1 from the table was never checked on the DNA. The better agreement between TRBJ2-7 and the DNA end casts doubt on the J call. TRBV21-1 is a recognized pseudogene. The CDR3 is 15 residues long. The CDR3 sequence is CASSKMGKGTYEQYF. CDR3 nucleotides: TGTGCCAGCAGCAAAATGGGTAAGGGGACCTACGAGCAGTACTTC.

On this clonotype: The junction departs from germline at one end; a sequencing error may be responsible. The genes are TRBV6-2 or TRBV6-3 and TRBJ1-6; possibly TRBD1 for D (6 bases). The V gene's germline CDR1 is MNHEY and CDR2 SVGEGT. The CDR3 is 16 amino acids. As DNA, the CDR3 is TGTGCCAGCAGAAGAGGGTTCAGGGGAGAGAGTTCAGCCCTCCACTTT. Translated: CASRRGFRGESSALHF.

This clonotype was detected a few times. The chain carries TRBV6-1 and TRBJ2-4; 9 nucleotides align to TRBD1. Losses at the gene ends were 5 bases for V and 6 bases for J; bases not matched to a gene: 5. From germline, CDR1 is MNHNS and CDR2 SASEGT. This CDR3 has 14 amino acids. Here the CDR3 reads CASSPWDRVNIQYF. The CDR3, as DNA: TGTGCCAGCAGTCCCTGGGACAGGGTAAACATTCAGTACTTC.

This clonotype has only a few counts. This chain connects TRBV3-1 to TRBJ2-7; 8 nucleotides match TRBD1. Unmatched junction bases numbered 4, after V lost 0 bases and J lost 6 bases. CDR3 length equals 14 residues. Germline V CDR1 and CDR2: LGHDT, YNNKEL (reference sequence). CDR3 nucleotide sequence: TGTGCCAGCAGCCAAGATACAGGGGGTAGCGAGCAGTACTTC. It codes for CASSQDTGGSEQYF.

This rearrangement joins TRBV12-3 or TRBV12-4 to TRBJ2-7, with D unresolved. The end of the DNA fits TRBJ2-1 better, so the J call may be wrong. This CDR3 comprises 12 residues. This CDR3 reads CASSLPPSEQFF. The CDR3 DNA reads TGTGCCAGCAGTCTCCCCCCGAGTGAGCAGTTCTTC.

This clonotype was detected a few times. The rearrangement uses TRBV7-8 and TRBJ2-7, with TRBD1 matching 9 bases. This CDR3 comprises 15 residues. The germline CDR1 and CDR2 sequences are SGHVS and FQNEAQ. Germline trimming cut 5 bases from V and 1 base from J; bases unmatched to any gene: 6. The DNA for the CDR3 is TGTGCCAGCAGCCGGGGACAGGGTCCGTCCTACGAGCAGTACTTC. Encoded protein: CASSRGQGPSYEQYF.

The chain links TRBV7-2 to TRBJ2-1, with TRBD2 identical over 9 bases. CDR1 SGHTA and CDR2 FQGNSA come from the germline V gene. V trimming: 1 base; J trimming: 5 bases; junction bases outside the gene matches: 3. The CDR3 loop spans 15 amino acids. The CDR3 DNA follows: TGTGCCAGCAGCTTAGTAGCGGGAGTTCACAATGAGCAGTTCTTC. Amino acid sequence: CASSLVAGVHNEQFF. Supplemented by reference TRBV7-2 and TRBJ2-1, the full variable domain reads GAGVSQSPSNKVTEKGKDVELRCDPISGHTALYWYRQSLGQGLEFLIYFQGNSAPDKSGLPSDRFSAERTGGSVSTLTIQRTQQEDSAVYLCASSLVAGVHNEQFFGPGTRLTVL.

The sample holds a few counts of this clonotype. The genes are TRBV5-1 and TRBJ2-1; D is undetermined. The CDR3 has 12 residues. From germline, CDR1 is SGHRS and CDR2 YFSETQ. Trimming took off 1 base at V and 5 bases at J, with 4 bases between the two ends. CDR3 in amino acids: CASSLIDNEQFF. The CDR3 DNA sequence: TGCGCCAGCAGCTTGATCGACAATGAGCAGTTCTTC. Filled out from reference TRBV5-1 and TRBJ2-1, the complete variable domain reads KAGVTQTPRYLIKTRGQQVTLSCSPISGHRSVSWYQQTPGQGLQFLFEYFSETQRNKGNFPGRFSGRQFSNSRSEMNVSTLELGDSALYLCASSLIDNEQFFGPGTRLTVL.

The chain uses TRBV29-1 and TRBJ1-2; 12 bases agree with TRBD1. Germline V CDR1 and CDR2: SQVTM, ANQGSEA. The CDR3 covers 12 residues. The CDR3 protein is CSGTGGEFGYTF. Written as DNA, the CDR3 is TGCAGTGGGACAGGGGGCGAGTTTGGCTACACCTTC.

In this sample, this clonotype turned up once. One end of the junction is discordant with germline, which a read error may explain. The V call is TRBV4-3, the J call TRBJ2-5; D is unclear. The CDR3 extends over 15 amino acids. CDR1 is LGHNA, CDR2 YSLEER, per germline. The CDR3: CASSQDPVRKEAQYF. The CDR3 DNA reads TGCGCCAGCAGCCAAGATCCCGTACGGAAAGAGGCCCAGTACTTC.

This clonotype was observed a few times. The chain links TRBV10-3 to TRBJ2-5, with D uncertain. CDR1 is ENHRY, CDR2 SYGVKD, per germline. V gave up 3 bases and J gave up 3 bases, with 8 bases separating them. The CDR3 sequence is 13 residues long. CDR3 coding DNA: TGTGCCATCAGTGAAGGGCAGAAAGAGACCCAGTACTTC. This translates into CAISEGQKETQYF.

This clonotype was picked up a small number of times. The rearrangement joins TRBV6-5 to TRBJ2-7; 7 nucleotides match TRBD2. The DNA matches TRBJ2-5 better at its end, which makes the J call doubtful. This CDR3 spans 13 amino acids. Germline V gene lookup returns CDR1 MNHEY and CDR2 SVGAGI. CDR3 amino acids: CASSYGLVETQYF. Written as DNA, the CDR3 is TGTGCCAGCAGTTACGGACTAGTAGAGACCCAGTACTTC.

This clonotype was found a few times. The V call is TRBV7-8, the J call TRBJ2-1; the match to TRBD1 covers 8 bases. Per the germline V gene, CDR1 is SGHVS and CDR2 is FQNEAQ. V dropped 5 bases and J dropped 0; count of bases not matched to a gene: 6. This CDR3 has 16 residues. The DNA for the CDR3 is TGTGCCAGCAGCCCTACGACAGGGGACTCCTACAATGAGCAGTTCTTC. It is translated as CASSPTTGDSYNEQFF.

This clonotype was seen a few times. V gene TRBV7-9 combines with J gene TRBJ2-1; D is undetermined. The germline CDR1 and CDR2 sequences are SEHNR and FQNEAQ (reference sequence). Trimming shortened V by 5 bases and J by 8 bases, and 10 bases separated the two germline ends. CDR3 length: 12 residues. This CDR3 is CASSQSLDEQFF. CDR3 bases: TGTGCCAGCAGCCAAAGTTTGGATGAGCAGTTCTTC.

The rearrangement uses TRBV7-9 and TRBJ2-1; 13 bases map to TRBD2. CDR3 length equals 15 residues. Per the germline V gene, CDR1 is SEHNR and CDR2 is FQNEAQ (reference sequence). The V segment lost 5 bases and the J segment 9 bases; nucleotides outside the gene matches: 7. The CDR3 sequence is CASSPTSGGAAEQFF. CDR3 nucleotides: TGTGCCAGCAGCCCAACTAGCGGGGGGGCCGCTGAGCAGTTCTTC.

This clonotype was observed at least ten times. The chain employs TRBV20-1 and TRBJ2-5, with D uncertain. The CDR3 contains 13 residues. CDR1 and CDR2 (germline): DFQATT, SNEGSKA (reference sequence). Trimming cost V 7 bases and J 3 bases, with 15 bases left between them. The CDR3 coding sequence is TGCAGTGTCCCTGTCAGCCTGGAAGAGACCCAGTACTTC. Residues: CSVPVSLEETQYF.

This clonotype was seen a few times. The genes are TRBV3-1 and TRBJ2-5; D is unclear. The DNA end lines up better with TRBJ2-1; the J call may be wrong. Germline CDR1 reads LGHDT; CDR2 reads YNNKEL (reference sequence). This CDR3 spans 14 amino acids. DNA of the CDR3: TGTGCCAGCAGCCAAGATACGGGCTGGGATGAGCAGTTCTTC. Protein product: CASSQDTGWDEQFF.

The rearrangement joins TRBV20-1 to TRBJ1-6, with a weak D call TRBD1 (5 bases). CDR1 and CDR2 from the germline V gene are DFQATT and SNEGSKA (reference sequence). V dropped 2 bases and J dropped 0 bases, with 14 bases sitting between them. The CDR3 is made up of 17 amino acids. The CDR3 DNA reads as TGCAGTGCTAGAAGGGCAGGGCGGGGCTCCTATAATTCACCCCTCCACTTT. Its protein is CSARRAGRGSYNSPLHF.